Described below is a single T cell receptor beta chain sequence and its context. What antigen it recognizes has not been identified. Sequence at one end of the junction differs from germline and may be a read error. The data are from a study of memory CD4+ T cells and cytomegalovirus serostatus (dated by TCRdb to about 2019). Notes on the research overall: The 35 or so healthy Belgian adults in the cohort included 9 who were CMV seropositive and roughly 25 who were CMV seronegative. To replicate a published TCR-based CMV serostatus classifier, the study sequenced CD4+ memory TCRbeta repertoires from a Belgian cohort whose cytomegalovirus serostatus was known.

Single viable CD3+CD4+CD8-CD45RO+ cells were sorted as memory CD4+ T cells on a FACSAria II. CMV serostatus was determined with a Roche Elecsys assay detecting serum IgG against CMV pp150, pp28, p38 and p52. After the samples were thawed, total CD4+ T cells were enriched through positive selection using CD4 magnetic microbeads. Samples originated from another study that specifically interrogated the CD4+ T cell memory repertoire. Peripheral blood mononuclear cells were isolated and cryopreserved according to standard operating procedures, and serum was stored at -80 degrees C. Staining used CD3-PerCP (BW264/56), CD4-APC (RPA-T4), CD45RO-PE (UCHT1) and CD8-Pacific Orange (3B5) antibodies, with Sytox blue excluding non-viable cells. Genomic DNA was extracted from sorted cells with the Quick-DNA Microprep Kit. TCRbeta DNA was amplified with the immunoSEQ hsTCRbeta kit following the manufacturer's protocol. An Illumina MiSeq instrument was used to sequence the TCRbeta libraries. The study's processing was this. Once out-of-frame sequences had been removed, a few million distinct TCRbeta sequences were left, which works out to an average of about 66,813 per individual. Each individual was scored according to the count of 160 or so previously reported CMV-associated TCRbeta sequences and the total productive distinct TCRbeta count. A beta-binomial model was reimplemented in Python, and random forests from scikit-learn, run with default parameters, were trained on data from the US cohort. Classifier performance on the Belgian cohort was summarized as median AUC with percentile confidence intervals over 10,000 bootstrap iterations. This is the immuneACCESS table as TCRdb keeps it, with only in-frame sequences that have V and J called. A part of the clones is gone; compared with another copy, unresolved V genes explain less than half, and the rest is unexplained. The V and J calls and clone size come from that table; D and trimming were worked out from the DNA. This sample comprises tens of thousands of clones, over 60% of them detected only once. The ten biggest clones cover nearly 0.9% of the sample.

Broader findings and caveats from the paper: Only CD4+CD45RO+ memory cells were sequenced, in contrast to the original study, which included naive and memory CD4+ and CD8+ populations. For CMV serostatus prediction, a median bootstrapped AUC of approximately 0.95 was reached with the original framework, and a median bootstrapped AUC of approximately 0.89 was reached with a US-trained random forest. A median bootstrapped AUC of around 0.95 with a 95% CI of 0.76-1.00 was achieved on the Belgian cohort by the original-framework classifier. The results were interpreted as suggesting that the CMV-associated TCR signature is largely present in the CD4+ memory repertoire. Of under 200 previously reported CMV-associated TCRbeta sequences, 67 appeared in the CD4+ memory repertoires, each in one to five individuals.

The CDR3 contains 13 residues, cysteine and phenylalanine counted. Only the CDR3 part of the read is kept: 39 bases, read in frame from the first base. From a lookup of the germline V gene, CDR1 and CDR2 are SGHTA and FQGTGA. The chain is made from TRBV7-3 and TRBJ2-1, and 8 junctional nucleotides match TRBD1. The TCR was taken from an adult in good health and CMV-seronegative. Input material: memory CD4+ T cells from blood. The nucleotides are TGTGCCAGCAGCGGACCGGGACAGGTTGAGAAGTTCTTC. The resulting protein is CASSGPGQVEKFF.